This T cell receptor beta chain emerged from a study of identical twins. Whole-study findings and limits: Recombination models fit unrelated individuals' TCR alpha sharing but underestimated twins'.

Among all donors, each was a healthy Caucasian. TCRdb reanalysed the 5' RACE reads using MiXCR and keeps one entry per CDR3 protein. The sample consists of 570,000 or so distinct CDR3 sequences, nearly 10% of them appearing once. The germline V gene encodes CDR1 MNHEY and CDR2 SMNVEV (reference sequence). V lost 0 bases and J lost 7, with 10 bases in between. There are 14 residues in the CDR3. This clonotype was seen more than once but under ten times. Its antigen is as yet unknown. The same specimen was also included in a second study, on yellow fever vaccine responses in identical twins.

Input material: PBMCs. The V call is TRBV27, the J call TRBJ2-1; weak D call: TRBD2 (5 bases). The origin of this receptor is a woman younger than 30 in good health. CDR3 sequence reads: CASSLSITRNEQFF. The CDR3 DNA reads TGTGCCAGCAGTTTATCCATAACTAGGAATGAGCAGTTCTTC.